A single T cell receptor (beta chain) is shown here with its context. Its target is not known. The PCR had 60 Vbeta and 13 Jbeta primers. The method was immunoSEQ multiplex PCR; TCRdb's version includes in-frame clones alone and lacks a portion of them. The table records around 140,000 clones, over 70% of them present only once. The record originates from a study of cytomegalovirus exposure and HLA in healthy donors. This CDR3 comprises 13 residues. With 6 bases removed from V and 6 bases from J, the gap between germline ends came to 14 bases. CDR1 is KGHSH and CDR2 is LQKENI in the germline V gene. General observations from the study: HLA restriction was apparent for most CMV-associated TCR beta chains in a later analysis. The CMV antigen specificity of a few CMV-associated chains was confirmed through in vitro analysis.

Nominal health characterized the donors when sampled, though unrecorded immune exposures were likely. The sequencing input was PBMCs. This clonotype originated in a woman aged 40 to 50 in good health and CMV-seronegative. The chain couples TRBV18 to TRBJ1-1; the D is unclear. This chain's CDR3 is CASSQSWPSEAFF. The CDR3 nucleotides are TGTGCCAGCTCCCAGTCCTGGCCTTCTGAAGCTTTCTTT. The full variable domain, completed using reference TRBV18 and TRBJ1-1, is NAGVMQNPRHLVRRRGQEARLRCSPMKGHSHVYWYRQLPEEGLKFMVYLQKENIIDESGMPKERFSAEFPKEGPSILRIQQVVRGDSAAYFCASSQSWPSEAFFGQGTRLTVV.